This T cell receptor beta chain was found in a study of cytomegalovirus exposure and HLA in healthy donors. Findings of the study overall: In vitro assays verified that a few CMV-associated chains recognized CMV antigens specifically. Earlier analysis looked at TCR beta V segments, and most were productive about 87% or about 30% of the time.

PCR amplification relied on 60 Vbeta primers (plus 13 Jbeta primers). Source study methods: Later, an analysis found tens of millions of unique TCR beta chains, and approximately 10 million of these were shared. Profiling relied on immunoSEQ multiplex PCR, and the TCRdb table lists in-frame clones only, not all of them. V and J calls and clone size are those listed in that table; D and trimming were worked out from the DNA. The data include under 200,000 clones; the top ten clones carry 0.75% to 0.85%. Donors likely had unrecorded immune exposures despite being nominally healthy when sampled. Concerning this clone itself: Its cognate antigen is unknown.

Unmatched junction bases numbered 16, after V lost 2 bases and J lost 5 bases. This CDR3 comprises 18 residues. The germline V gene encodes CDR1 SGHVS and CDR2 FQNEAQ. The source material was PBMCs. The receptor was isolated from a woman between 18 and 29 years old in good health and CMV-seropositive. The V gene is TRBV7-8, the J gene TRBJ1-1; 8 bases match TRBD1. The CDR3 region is CASSLYSRLGTGETEAFF. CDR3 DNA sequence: TGTGCCAGCAGCTTATACTCTCGCCTCGGGACAGGCGAAACTGAAGCTTTCTTT.